This section outlines one T cell receptor (beta chain) sequence together with its context. Antigen: not known. The sample belongs to a study of CD8 T cells in ankylosing spondylitis. Whole-study findings and limits: A motif in TCR beta, a set of 8 or 9 highly homologous variants, appeared characteristic of ankylosing spondylitis blood. Reactive arthritis synovial fluid and blood previously showed some of these motif variants.

This CDR3 is 16 amino acids long. Germline CDR1 reads LGHNA; CDR2 reads YSLEER. V dropped 1 base and J dropped 9; count of bases not matched to a gene: 7. TCRdb itself ran the 5' RACE reads through MiXCR, one entry per CDR3 protein. The top ten hold 15% to 20% of the sample, which has 670,000 or so distinct CDR3 sequences, roughly 19% seen once. The rearrangement links TRBV4-3 to TRBJ2-1, with 12 bases identical to TRBD2. This receptor was obtained from a male donor with ankylosing spondylitis. Sequencing was performed on blood, either unsorted or a sorted T cell fraction (not recorded which). CDR3 in amino acids: CASSQGLAGVTGEQFF. The CDR3 nucleotides are TGCGCCAGCAGCCAAGGACTAGCGGGAGTTACTGGTGAGCAGTTCTTC.